A single TCR beta chain is shown here with its context. This clone was recorded at least ten times. Its antigen is currently not known. Base quality data are lacking; no much larger clone is found one base away. From each donor, a single peripheral blood sample of 100 to 150 mL on average was drawn into heparinised tubes. Naive, central memory, regulatory and stem cell-like memory CD4+ T cells were sorted on a BD FACSAria II using a panel including CD45RO, CCR7, CD25, CD127, CD95 and CD27. Every sorted population had a purity above 95%. PBMCs were separated immediately by Lymphoprep density gradient centrifugation and were stained directly, without being cultured. So that batch effects would be minimized, each experiment stained and sorted samples in pairs, pairing one healthy donor with one patient. This sample is drawn from a study of beta chain features in type 1 diabetes (dated by TCRdb to 2016 to 2019). Broadly, across the study: Mean age, gender distribution, total cell number and subset yield were not different between patients and healthy donors. A total of 107,917,701 sorted cells were examined across all samples, and the number of cells per subset was strongly correlated with RNA yield. In the study, recently diagnosed type 1 diabetes patients and matched healthy donors were compared on the TCRB repertoires of their sorted circulating CD4+ T cell subsets. Naive and central memory subsets were obtained from all 30 or so donors, but regulatory and stem cell-like memory subsets were isolated from only 8 patients and roughly 8 healthy donors.

The entire amount of isolated RNA was reverse transcribed using the High Capacity cDNA Reverse Transcription Kit, so the sequenced TCRB transcripts were expressed ones. Deep immunoSEQ sequencing was applied to naive, central memory and regulatory T cell samples, giving an average of about 3.6 million total reads per sample. After sorted cells were lysed in RLT buffer, RNA was extracted with DNase-treated RNeasy Micro or Mini kits, with the choice depending on cell number. Each cell subset was processed on its own to prevent cross-contamination, while patient and healthy donor samples were processed together. TCRB sequences were amplified from cDNA with the immunoSEQ multiplex PCR, producing 87-bp fragments spanning the CDR3 region. Sequencing of the amplicons was done on the Illumina HiSeq platform. The original methods were these. Synthetic template baselines were used to correct PCR bias computationally, reads within Hamming distance 2 were collapsed, and singletons that could not be merged were discarded. Reads were aligned against IMGT to assign V, D and J genes, CDR3 length and insertions or deletions at six rearrangement sites. Within each subset, clonotype counts were normalized to sorted cell number, after which true diversity and Gini coefficients were computed with the tcR R package. Repertoire sharing was quantified using the overlap coefficient calculated on TCRB nucleotide sequences. Sourced from immuneACCESS, this table was stored by TCRdb with only in-frame sequences that have V and J called. A share of the clones is absent; for the studies checked, an unresolved V gene accounts for under half, and the remainder has no known explanation. The DNA gave D and trimming, while V, J and clone size come from that table. The sample table holds some 220,000 clones, of which under 13% were seen once. Jointly, the top ten make up 1% to 1.5% of the sample.

The germline V gene supplies CDR1 SNHLY and CDR2 FYNNEI. Trimming leaves V shorter by 5 bases and J shorter by 4 bases, with the junction holding 5 bases beyond the gene matches. From the cysteine through the phenylalanine, the CDR3 covers 15 amino acids. Here the CDR3 DNA is all that survives: 45 bases in frame from base 1. Summary of the overall study and its limitations: Only small numbers of individuals were included in the HLA sub-analyses, which left unresolved whether HLA type had any influence on TCRB rearrangement. Sequencing cDNA rather than genomic DNA could over-represent highly expressing activated cells, although activation and CD3 levels did not differ between groups. Naive, central memory and regulatory TCRB repertoires appeared to be more alike among patients than among healthy donors. Type 1 diabetes patients showed a moderate but significant shortening of TCRB CDR3 length in all four CD4+ subsets. Shorter templates might be favored by PCR, yet because patient and control samples were amplified and corrected together, any such skew would affect both groups equally. Patients with type 1 diabetes made fewer insertions and deleted more nucleotides at VDJ recombination sites, implying thymic rearrangement abnormalities.

Recombination joined TRBV2 with TRBJ2-2; 9 bases in the middle match TRBD1. Sequenced material: central memory CD4+ T cells from blood. This clonotype was sampled from a man younger than 35 in good health. The bases are TGTGCCAGCAGTCCACAGGGGGCGGGCACCGGGGAGCTGTTTTTT. This encodes CASSPQGAGTGELFF.